This T cell receptor beta chain was sequenced in a study of T cells expressing NK-cell markers. Overall study: Sorted CD3+CD56+NKG2C+, CD3+CD56+NKG2C- and CD3+CD56-NKG2C+ T-cell subsets were beta-chain profiled. Sequencing covered eight donors, seven HCMV-seropositive and one seronegative. Study results and caveats: Similarly, these clonotypes led the CD3+CD56-NKG2C+ fraction as well in several donors.

The CDR3 totals 16 residues. CDR1 SGHAT and CDR2 FQNNGV come from the germline V gene. Comments on this clonotype: Its antigen is currently unknown.

In generating TCR beta cDNA, 5'RACE template switching with UMIs was used. TCRdb re-called the 5' RACE reads; every CDR3 protein appears as one record, without DNA. Found here are a few hundred thousand distinct CDR3 sequences; the top ten clones hold 5.2%. The V and J genes are TRBV11-2 and TRBJ2-6. The source is a man aged 18-70 years in good health. What was sequenced was blood T cells: a sorted CD56 or NKG2C T cell subset, CD4+ or CD8+ T cells, or bulk PBMC T cells (not recorded which). The CDR3 spells CASSLLDSSGANVLTF.